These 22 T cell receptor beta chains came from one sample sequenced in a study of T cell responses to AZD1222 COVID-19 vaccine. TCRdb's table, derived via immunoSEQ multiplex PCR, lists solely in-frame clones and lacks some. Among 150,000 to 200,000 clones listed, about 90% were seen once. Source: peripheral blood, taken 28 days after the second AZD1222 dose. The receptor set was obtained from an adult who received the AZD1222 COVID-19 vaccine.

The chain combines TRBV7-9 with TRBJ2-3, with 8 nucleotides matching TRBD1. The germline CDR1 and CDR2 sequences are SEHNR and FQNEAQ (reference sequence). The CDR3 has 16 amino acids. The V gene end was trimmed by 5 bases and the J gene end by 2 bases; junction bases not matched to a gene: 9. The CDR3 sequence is CASSARDRTHTDTQYF. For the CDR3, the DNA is TGTGCCAGCAGCGCCCGGGACAGGACCCACACAGATACGCAGTATTTT.

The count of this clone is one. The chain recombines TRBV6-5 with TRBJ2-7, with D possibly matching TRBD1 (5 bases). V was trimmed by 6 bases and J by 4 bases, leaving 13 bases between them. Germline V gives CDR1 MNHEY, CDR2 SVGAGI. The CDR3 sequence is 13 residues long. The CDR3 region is CASRWQGTYEQYF. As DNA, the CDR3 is TGTGCCAGCAGGTGGCAGGGAACTTACGAGCAGTACTTC.

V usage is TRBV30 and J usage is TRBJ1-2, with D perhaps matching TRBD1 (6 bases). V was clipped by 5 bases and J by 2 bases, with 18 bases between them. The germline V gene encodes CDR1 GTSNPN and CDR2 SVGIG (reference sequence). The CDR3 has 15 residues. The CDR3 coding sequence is TGTGCCTGGGGTCCCGGGGGGGGGCCCAACTATGGCTACACCTTC. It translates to CAWGPGGGPNYGYTF.

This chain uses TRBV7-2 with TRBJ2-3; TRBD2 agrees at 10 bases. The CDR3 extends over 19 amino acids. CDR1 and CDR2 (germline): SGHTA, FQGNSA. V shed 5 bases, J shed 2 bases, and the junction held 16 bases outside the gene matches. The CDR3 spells CASSPLPPSGGTYTDTQYF. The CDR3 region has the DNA TGTGCCAGCAGCCCACTACCTCCTAGCGGGGGTACGTACACAGATACGCAGTATTTT. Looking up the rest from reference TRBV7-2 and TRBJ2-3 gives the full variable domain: GAGVSQSPSNKVTEKGKDVELRCDPISGHTALYWYRQSLGQGLEFLIYFQGNSAPDKSGLPSDRFSAERTGGSVSTLTIQRTQQEDSAVYLCASSPLPPSGGTYTDTQYFGPGTRLTVL.

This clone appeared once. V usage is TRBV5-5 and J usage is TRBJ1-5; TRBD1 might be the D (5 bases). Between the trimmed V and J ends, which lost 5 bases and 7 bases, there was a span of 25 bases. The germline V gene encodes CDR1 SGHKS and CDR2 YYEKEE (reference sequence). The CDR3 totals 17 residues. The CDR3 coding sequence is TGTGCCAGCAGTTATTATCCGGTGGGACTAGGGGTGCAGCCCCAGCATTTT. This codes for CASSYYPVGLGVQPQHF.

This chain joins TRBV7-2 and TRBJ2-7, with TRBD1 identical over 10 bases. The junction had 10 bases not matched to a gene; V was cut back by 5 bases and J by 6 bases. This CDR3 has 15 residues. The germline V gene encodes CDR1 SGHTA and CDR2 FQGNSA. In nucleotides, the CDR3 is TGTGCCAGCAGCCCAAGGGGACAGGGGTTGTCCGAGCAGTACTTC. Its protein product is CASSPRGQGLSEQYF. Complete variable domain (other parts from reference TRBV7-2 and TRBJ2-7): GAGVSQSPSNKVTEKGKDVELRCDPISGHTALYWYRQSLGQGLEFLIYFQGNSAPDKSGLPSDRFSAERTGGSVSTLTIQRTQQEDSAVYLCASSPRGQGLSEQYFGPGTRLTVT.

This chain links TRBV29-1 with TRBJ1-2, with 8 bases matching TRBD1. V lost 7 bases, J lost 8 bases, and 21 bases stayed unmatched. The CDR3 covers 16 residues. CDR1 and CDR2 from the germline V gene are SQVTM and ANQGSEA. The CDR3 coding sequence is TGCAGCGGGTTCGACGACAAAAGAAGGACAGGGCAGGGCTACACCTTC. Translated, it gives CSGFDDKRRTGQGYTF.

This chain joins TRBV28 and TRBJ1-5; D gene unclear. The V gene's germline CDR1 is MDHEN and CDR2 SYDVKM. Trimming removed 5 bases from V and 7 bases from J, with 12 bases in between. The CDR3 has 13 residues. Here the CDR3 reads CASSPTTYQPQHF. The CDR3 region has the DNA TGTGCCAGCAGTCCCACCACCTACCAGCCCCAGCATTTT. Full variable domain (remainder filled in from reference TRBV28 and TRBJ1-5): DVKVTQSSRYLVKRTGEKVFLECVQDMDHENMFWYRQDPGLGLRLIYFSYDVKMKEKGDIPEGYSVSREKKERFSLILESASTNQTSMYLCASSPTTYQPQHFGDGTRLSIL.

CDR3 coding DNA: TGTGCCAGCAGCTTGGTGGGAAACACTGAAGCTTTCTTT. As protein: CASSLVGNTEAFF. V and J are TRBV7-6 and TRBJ1-1; no definite D call. Trimming took off 3 bases at V and 2 bases at J, with 7 bases between the two ends. Germline lookup yields CDR1 SGHVS and CDR2 FNYEAQ. The CDR3 is 13 amino acids. Filled out from reference TRBV7-6 and TRBJ1-1, the complete variable domain reads GAGVSQSPRYKVTKRGQDVALRCDPISGHVSLYWYRQALGQGPEFLTYFNYEAQQDKSGLPNDRFSAERPEGSISTLTIQRTEQRDSAMYRCASSLVGNTEAFFGQGTRLTVV.

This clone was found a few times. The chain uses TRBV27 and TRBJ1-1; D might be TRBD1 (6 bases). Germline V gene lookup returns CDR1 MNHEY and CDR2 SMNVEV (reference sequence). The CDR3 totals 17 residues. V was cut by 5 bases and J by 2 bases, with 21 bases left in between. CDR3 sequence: CASSPYRGGGLNTEAFF. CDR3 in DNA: TGTGCCAGCAGTCCATATCGGGGAGGGGGGCTCAACACTGAAGCTTTCTTT.

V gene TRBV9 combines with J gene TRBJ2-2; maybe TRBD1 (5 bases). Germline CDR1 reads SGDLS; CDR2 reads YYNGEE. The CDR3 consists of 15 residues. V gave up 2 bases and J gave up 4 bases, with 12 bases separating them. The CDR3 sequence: CASSVNQGVTGELFF. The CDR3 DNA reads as TGTGCCAGCAGCGTTAATCAGGGCGTCACCGGGGAGCTGTTTTTT.

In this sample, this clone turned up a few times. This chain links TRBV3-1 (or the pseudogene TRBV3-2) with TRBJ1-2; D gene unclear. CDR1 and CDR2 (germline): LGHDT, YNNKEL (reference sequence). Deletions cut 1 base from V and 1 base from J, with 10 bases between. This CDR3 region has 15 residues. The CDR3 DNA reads TGTGCCAGCAGCCAAGGGAGACATCTTAACTATGGCTACACCTTC. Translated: CASSQGRHLNYGYTF.

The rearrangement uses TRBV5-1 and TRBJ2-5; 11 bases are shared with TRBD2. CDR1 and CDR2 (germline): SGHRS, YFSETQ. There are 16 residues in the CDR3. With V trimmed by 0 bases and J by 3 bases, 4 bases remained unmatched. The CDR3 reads CASSLAGLAGEETQYF. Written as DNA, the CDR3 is TGCGCCAGCAGCTTGGCCGGACTAGCGGGTGAAGAGACCCAGTACTTC.

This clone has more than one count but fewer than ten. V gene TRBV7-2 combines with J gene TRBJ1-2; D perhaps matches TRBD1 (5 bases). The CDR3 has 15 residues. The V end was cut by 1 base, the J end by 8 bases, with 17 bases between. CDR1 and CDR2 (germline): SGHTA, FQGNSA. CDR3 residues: CASSLGNRVGAGYTF. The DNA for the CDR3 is TGTGCCAGCAGCTTAGGAAACCGGGTTGGGGCCGGCTACACCTTC. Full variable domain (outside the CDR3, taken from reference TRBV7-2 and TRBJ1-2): GAGVSQSPSNKVTEKGKDVELRCDPISGHTALYWYRQSLGQGLEFLIYFQGNSAPDKSGLPSDRFSAERTGGSVSTLTIQRTQQEDSAVYLCASSLGNRVGAGYTFGSGTRLTVV.

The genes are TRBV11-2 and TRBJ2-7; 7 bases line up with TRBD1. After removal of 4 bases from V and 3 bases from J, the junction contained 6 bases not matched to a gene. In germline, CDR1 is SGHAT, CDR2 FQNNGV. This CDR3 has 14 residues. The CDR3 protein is CASSSTGQGYEQYF. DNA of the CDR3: TGTGCCAGCAGCTCGACAGGGCAAGGCTACGAGCAGTACTTC.

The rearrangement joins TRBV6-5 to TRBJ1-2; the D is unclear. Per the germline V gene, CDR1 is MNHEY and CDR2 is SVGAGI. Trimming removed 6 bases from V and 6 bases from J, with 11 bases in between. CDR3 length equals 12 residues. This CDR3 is CASRSPGDGYTF. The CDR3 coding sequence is TGTGCCAGCAGATCCCCGGGAGATGGCTACACCTTC.

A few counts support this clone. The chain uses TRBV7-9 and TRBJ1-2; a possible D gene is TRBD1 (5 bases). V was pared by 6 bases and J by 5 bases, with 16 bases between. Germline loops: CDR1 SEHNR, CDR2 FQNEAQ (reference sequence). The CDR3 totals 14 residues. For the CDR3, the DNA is TGTGCCAGCAGAGAATCCGGGACGGATTATGGCTACACCTTC. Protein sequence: CASRESGTDYGYTF. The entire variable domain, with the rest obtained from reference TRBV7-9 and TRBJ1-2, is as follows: DTGVSQNPRHKITKRGQNVTFRCDPISEHNRLYWYRQTLGQGPEFLTYFQNEAQLEKSRLLSDRFSAERPKGSFSTLEIQRTEQGDSAMYLCASRESGTDYGYTFGSGTRLTVV.

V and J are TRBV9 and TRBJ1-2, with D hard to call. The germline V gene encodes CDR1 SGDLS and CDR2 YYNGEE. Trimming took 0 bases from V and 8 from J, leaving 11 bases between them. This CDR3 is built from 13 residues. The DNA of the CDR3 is TGTGCCAGCAGCGTAGACCCCACTGGGGGCTACACCTTC. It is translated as CASSVDPTGGYTF.

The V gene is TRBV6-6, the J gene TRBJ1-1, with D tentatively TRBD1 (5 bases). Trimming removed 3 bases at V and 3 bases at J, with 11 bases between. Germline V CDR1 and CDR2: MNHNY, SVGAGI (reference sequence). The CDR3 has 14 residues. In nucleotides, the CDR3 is TGTGCCAGCAGTTATGGGCCAGGGTACACTGAAGCTTTCTTT. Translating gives CASSYGPGYTEAFF.

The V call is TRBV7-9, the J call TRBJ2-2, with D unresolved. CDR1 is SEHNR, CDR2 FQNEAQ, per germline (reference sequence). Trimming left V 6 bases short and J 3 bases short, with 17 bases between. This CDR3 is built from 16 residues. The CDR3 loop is CASSSSFSLHTGELFF. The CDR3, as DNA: TGTGCCAGCAGTTCCTCGTTCAGCTTGCACACCGGGGAGCTGTTTTTT.

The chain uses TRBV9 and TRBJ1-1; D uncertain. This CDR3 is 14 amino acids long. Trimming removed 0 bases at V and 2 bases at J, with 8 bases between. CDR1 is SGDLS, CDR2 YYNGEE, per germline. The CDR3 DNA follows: TGTGCCAGCAGCGTAGAGTCAGGAAACACTGAAGCTTTCTTT. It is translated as CASSVESGNTEAFF.

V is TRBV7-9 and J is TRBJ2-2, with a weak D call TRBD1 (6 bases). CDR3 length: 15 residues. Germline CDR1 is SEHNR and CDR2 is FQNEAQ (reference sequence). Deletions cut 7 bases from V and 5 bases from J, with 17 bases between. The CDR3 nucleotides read TGTGCCAGCAACCCAAGGACAGAGGCTACCGGGGAGCTGTTTTTT. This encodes CASNPRTEATGELFF.